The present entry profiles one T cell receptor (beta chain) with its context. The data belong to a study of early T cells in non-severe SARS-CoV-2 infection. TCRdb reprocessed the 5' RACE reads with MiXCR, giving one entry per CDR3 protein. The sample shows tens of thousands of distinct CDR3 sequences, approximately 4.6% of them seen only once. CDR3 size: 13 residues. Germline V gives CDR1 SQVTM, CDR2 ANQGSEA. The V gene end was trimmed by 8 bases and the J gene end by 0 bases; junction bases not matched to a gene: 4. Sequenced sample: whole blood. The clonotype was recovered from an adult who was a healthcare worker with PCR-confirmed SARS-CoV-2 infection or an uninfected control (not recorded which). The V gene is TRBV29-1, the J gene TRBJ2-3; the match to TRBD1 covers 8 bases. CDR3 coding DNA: TGCAGCCTCGGACAGGGAAGCACAGATACGCAGTATTTT. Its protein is CSLGQGSTDTQYF.